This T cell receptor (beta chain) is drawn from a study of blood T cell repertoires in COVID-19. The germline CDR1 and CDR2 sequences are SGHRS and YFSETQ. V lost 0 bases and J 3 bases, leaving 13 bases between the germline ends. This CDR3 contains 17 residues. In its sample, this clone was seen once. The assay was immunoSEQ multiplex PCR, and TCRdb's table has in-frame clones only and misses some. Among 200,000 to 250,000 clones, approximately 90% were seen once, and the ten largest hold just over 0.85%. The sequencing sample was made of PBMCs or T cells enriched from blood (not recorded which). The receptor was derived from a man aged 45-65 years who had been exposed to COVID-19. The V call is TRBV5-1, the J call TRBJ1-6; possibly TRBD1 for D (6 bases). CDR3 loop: CASSLAKGVGYNSPLHF. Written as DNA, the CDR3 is TGCGCCAGCAGCTTGGCCAAGGGGGTTGGCTATAATTCACCCCTCCACTTT.